The 27 T cell receptor beta chains below were found in one sample sequenced in a study of a mutant IDH1 vaccine in newly diagnosed glioma. These receptors lack a known antigen. Sequencing used immunoSEQ multiplex PCR; TCRdb keeps in-frame clones, though not all of them. The sample lists about 25,000 clones, approximately 80% occurring once. The time point here: week 5, during vaccination. The content of each vaccine dose was 300 ug of mutant IDH1 20-mer peptide, and topical imiquimod accompanied it. The sequencing here drew on PBMCs, taken from a glioma patient whose treatment included an IDH1 peptide vaccine. The receptors were sampled from a middle-aged man with glioma.

This clone is a singleton in its sample. This sequence joins TRBV6-6 and TRBJ2-7; 9 bases are shared with TRBD1. Germline V lookup: CDR1 MNHNY, CDR2 SVGAGI (reference sequence). V lost 6 bases and J lost 6; bases outside the gene matches: 6. This CDR3 region has 13 residues. The CDR3, as DNA: TGTGCCAGCAGAGCACAGGGGGCGAGCGAGCAGTACGTC. Translated: CASRAQGASEQYV.

The rearrangement uses TRBV19 and TRBJ2-3, with 8 bases lining up with TRBD2. The CDR3 contains 16 residues. V dropped 1 base and J dropped 5; count of bases not matched to a gene: 8. The germline V gene encodes CDR1 LNHDA and CDR2 SQIVND (reference sequence). This CDR3 reads CASSIATRLAGDTQYF. CDR3 nucleotide sequence: TGTGCCAGTAGTATAGCTACGAGGCTAGCGGGAGATACGCAGTATTTT.

This sequence joins TRBV7-6 and TRBJ1-3; D call uncertain. V lost 5 bases, J lost 4 bases, and 18 bases lay in between. The CDR3 runs to 16 residues. The germline gives CDR1 SGHVS, CDR2 FNYEAQ. CDR3: CASSLPLTPRGNTIYF. Written as DNA, the CDR3 is TGTGCCAGCAGCCTCCCCCTCACCCCACGCGGAAACACCATATATTTT.

J is TRBJ2-2 and V is TRBV30; D is uncertain. Trimming removed 1 base from V and 0 bases from J, with 3 bases in between. The CDR3 totals 13 residues. Germline V CDR1 and CDR2: GTSNPN, SVGIG (reference sequence). CDR3 loop: CAWSGANTGELFF. In nucleotides, the CDR3 is TGTGCCTGGAGTGGTGCGAACACCGGGGAGCTGTTTTTT. The entire variable domain, with the rest obtained from reference TRBV30 and TRBJ2-2, is as follows: SQTIHQWPATLVQPVGSPLSLECTVEGTSNPNLYWYRQAAGRGLQLLFYSVGIGQISSEVPQNLSASRPQDRQFILSSKKLLLSDSGFYLCAWSGANTGELFFGEGSRLTVL.

This clone has more than one count but fewer than ten. CDR3 in DNA: TGCAGCGTTGCACGTATGAACACTGAAGCTTTCTTT. Residues: CSVARMNTEAFF. The chain carries TRBV29-1 and TRBJ1-1; D is undetermined. The CDR3 is made up of 12 amino acids. Trimming left V 4 bases short and J 0 bases short, with 6 bases between. Per the germline V gene, CDR1 is SQVTM and CDR2 is ANQGSEA.

This chain connects TRBV25-1 to TRBJ2-1; TRBD2 matches 7 bases. CDR3 length: 13 residues. Looked up from germline, CDR1 is MGHDK and CDR2 is SYGVNS. After removal of 7 bases from V and 7 bases from J, the junction contained 7 bases not matched to a gene. The CDR3 DNA is TGTGCCAGCATCCGCGGGGAGGGGAATGAGCAGTTCTTC. Protein product: CASIRGEGNEQFF.

This clone was counted only a few times. V usage is TRBV6-1 and J usage is TRBJ1-2; D remains unclear. The germline gives CDR1 MNHNS, CDR2 SASEGT. V shed 0 bases and J shed 4 bases, with 12 bases lying between them. The CDR3 sequence is 15 residues long. The CDR3 loop reads CASSEAGRRGYGYTF. The CDR3 DNA reads TGTGCCAGCAGTGAAGCGGGCCGGCGCGGCTATGGCTACACCTTC.

This chain uses TRBV6-6 with TRBJ2-1, with TRBD2 matching 7 bases. The CDR3 extends over 16 amino acids. J gave up 0 bases and V 4 bases, and 6 bases lay outside the gene matches. Germline V gene lookup returns CDR1 MNHNY and CDR2 SVGAGI (reference sequence). The CDR3 here is CASSFALAASYNEQFF. The CDR3, as DNA: TGTGCCAGCAGTTTCGCCCTAGCGGCCTCCTACAATGAGCAGTTCTTC.

The rearrangement joins TRBV6-5 to TRBJ1-6; TRBD1 matches 8 bases. Germline-derived CDR1 and CDR2 are MNHEY and SVGAGI. J gave up 9 bases and V 6 bases, and 10 bases lay outside the gene matches. The CDR3 loop spans 15 amino acids. Written as DNA, the CDR3 is TGTGCCAGCAGCCCCTCGACAGGGGTCGGTTCACCCCTCCACTTT. It is translated as CASSPSTGVGSPLHF.

The chain joins TRBV6-5 to TRBJ2-7, with D tentatively TRBD1 or TRBD2 (5 bases each). CDR1 MNHEY and CDR2 SVGAGI come from the germline V gene. This CDR3 has 13 residues. The V end lost 6 bases, the J end lost 2 bases, and 11 bases lay between the germline ends. CDR3 in DNA: TGTGCCAGCAGGCCCGGGACGACCTACGAGCAGTACTTC. Its translation: CASRPGTTYEQYF.

The CDR3 protein is CASSERGAGANVLTF. For the CDR3, the DNA is TGCGCCAGCAGTGAGAGGGGCGCTGGGGCCAACGTCCTGACTTTC. The V and J genes are TRBV10-1 and TRBJ2-6, with D perhaps matching TRBD1 (5 bases). Trimming pared 2 bases from V and 2 bases from J, leaving 7 bases between. The CDR3 sequence is 15 residues long. CDR1 WNHNN and CDR2 SYGVQD come from the germline V gene (reference sequence).

In its sample, this clone was seen once. The chain recombines TRBV11-2 with TRBJ2-2; D not resolved. Germline CDR1 and CDR2: SGHAT and FQNNGV. The CDR3 totals 14 residues. The ends were cut back, 1 base at V and 3 bases at J, with 6 bases in the middle. CDR3 sequence reads: CASSLGLDTGELFF. DNA for the CDR3: TGTGCCAGCAGCTTAGGGCTGGACACCGGGGAGCTGTTTTTT.

This rearrangement joins TRBV30 to TRBJ2-2; D is ambiguous. The CDR3 is 14 residues long. The germline CDR1 and CDR2 sequences are GTSNPN and SVGIG (reference sequence). Trimming removed 3 bases from V and 0 bases from J, with 8 bases in between. The CDR3 sequence is CAWRLGTNTGELFF. The CDR3 DNA reads TGTGCCTGGAGACTTGGAACGAACACCGGGGAGCTGTTTTTT.

This sequence joins TRBV27 and TRBJ1-6; no clear D. Germline V gene data show CDR1 as MNHEY and CDR2 as SMNVEV (reference sequence). With 4 bases removed from V and 9 bases from J, the gap between germline ends came to 10 bases. The CDR3 covers 13 residues. CDR3 DNA: TGTGCCAGCAGTTCACCCTCGCGTTCACCCCTCCACTTT. Encoded protein: CASSSPSRSPLHF.

As for this clone: One junction end does not reproduce the germline sequence, and a read error may be involved. V gene TRBV10-3 combines with J gene TRBJ1-2; tentative D call: TRBD1 (5 bases). The germline V gene encodes CDR1 ENHRY and CDR2 SYGVKD. This CDR3 spans 15 amino acids. The CDR3 loop reads CASSRGPSVGYGYTF. The CDR3 bases are TGTGCCAGCAGTAGGGGACCGTCCGTGGGGTATGGCTACACCTTC.

The gene calls are TRBV14 and TRBJ2-7; TRBD2 matches at 12 bases. The CDR3 extends over 21 amino acids. Germline values: CDR1 SGHDN, CDR2 FVKESK. Trimming cost V 0 bases and J 0 bases; bases outside gene matches: 15. The CDR3 reads CASSQDLPLGTSGLSSYEQYV. CDR3 DNA sequence: TGTGCCAGCAGCCAAGATCTTCCCCTCGGGACTAGCGGGCTAAGCTCCTACGAGCAGTACGTC.

The genes are TRBV5-8 and TRBJ2-3; the D gene could be TRBD1 or TRBD2 (5 bases each). The CDR3 loop spans 16 amino acids. CDR1 is SGHTS and CDR2 is YDEGEE in the germline V gene. V was trimmed by 0 bases and J by 7 bases, leaving 18 bases between them. The CDR3 region has the DNA TGTGCCAGCAGCTTGGAGGGGAGAAGTGGGGTGAATACGCAGTATTTT. Translated, it gives CASSLEGRSGVNTQYF.

The chain links TRBV5-5 to TRBJ2-1; 9 bases align to TRBD2. This CDR3 region has 14 residues. Germline V CDR1 and CDR2: SGHKS, YYEKEE (reference sequence). The V segment lost 4 bases and the J segment 9 bases; nucleotides outside the gene matches: 8. The CDR3 protein is CASSPLAGVAEQFF. In DNA form, the CDR3 reads TGTGCCAGCAGCCCTTTAGCGGGAGTGGCTGAGCAGTTCTTC.

The chain combines TRBV5-6 with TRBJ1-5; 10 bases map to TRBD1. V was clipped by 4 bases and J by 2 bases; unmatched bases: 6. Germline CDR1 is SGHDT and CDR2 is YYEEEE. The CDR3 has 16 amino acids. The CDR3 sequence: CASSRDRGEGNQPQHF. CDR3 nucleotide sequence: TGTGCCAGCAGCCGGGACAGGGGCGAAGGCAATCAGCCCCAGCATTTT.

V is TRBV7-9 and J is TRBJ2-2, with 8 bases aligning to TRBD2. The CDR3 spans 15 residues. Trimming at V came to 6 bases and at J to 3 bases, leaving 6 bases not matched to a gene. Germline lookup yields CDR1 SEHNR and CDR2 FQNEAQ (reference sequence). The chain's CDR3 is CASSYSGIYTGELFF. CDR3 DNA sequence: TGTGCCAGCAGTTATAGCGGGATCTACACCGGGGAGCTGTTTTTT.

V is TRBV6-7 and J is TRBJ2-1; D tentatively fits TRBD1 or TRBD2 (5 bases each). TRBV6-7 is an ORF, with its function uncertain. The CDR3 extends over 17 amino acids. V lost 4 bases, J lost 6 bases, and 22 bases lay in between. The CDR3 bases are TGTGCCAGCAGTTTACCGGTAGAGGGGCGGAAATCCAATGAGCAGTTCTTC. Its protein product is CASSLPVEGRKSNEQFF.

V and J are TRBV6-1 and TRBJ1-2, with a possible D match to TRBD1 (6 bases). Germline V gene data show CDR1 as MNHNS and CDR2 as SASEGT. Trimming left V 0 bases short and J 1 base short, with 9 bases between. The CDR3 totals 15 residues. In nucleotides, the CDR3 is TGTGCCAGCAGTGAAGCGGGGGCGGGTAACTATGGCTACACCTTC. Residues: CASSEAGAGNYGYTF.

The chain is built from TRBV29-1 and TRBJ2-7; weak D call: TRBD1 (6 bases). Germline lookup yields CDR1 SQVTM and CDR2 ANQGSEA. Trimming took off 4 bases at V and 5 bases at J, with 15 bases between the two ends. This CDR3 region has 13 residues. This CDR3 is CSVGTGWGNEQYF. For the CDR3, the DNA is TGCAGCGTTGGAACAGGGTGGGGGAACGAGCAGTACTTC.

This clone was counted once. The chain links TRBV6-6 to TRBJ1-2; D is unresolved. Germline CDR1 and CDR2: MNHNY and SVGAGI (reference sequence). The germline V and J ends were trimmed by 5 bases and 8 bases, with 9 bases remaining between them. The CDR3 is 11 residues long. CDR3 loop: CASSQSGGYTF. In nucleotides, the CDR3 is TGTGCCAGCAGTCAATCCGGCGGCTACACCTTC.

The genes are TRBV7-2 and TRBJ2-5, with 7 bases lining up with TRBD2. Looked up from germline, CDR1 is SGHTA and CDR2 is FQGNSA. CDR3 size: 15 residues. J lost 2 bases, V lost 7 bases, and 10 bases had no gene match. The CDR3 region is CASTPAGGGQETQYF. The CDR3, as DNA: TGTGCCAGCACCCCGGCTGGGGGAGGGCAAGAGACCCAGTACTTC.

The chain carries TRBV2 and TRBJ2-2; 11 nucleotides match TRBD2. This CDR3 is 16 amino acids long. Germline V gene lookup returns CDR1 SNHLY and CDR2 FYNNEI. V lost 4 bases, J lost 9 bases, and 10 bases stayed unmatched. In nucleotides, the CDR3 is TGTGCCAGCAGTGGAGGGACTAGCGGTGAACGGAGGGAGCTGTTTTTT. This gives the protein CASSGGTSGERRELFF.

The chain joins TRBV13 to TRBJ1-1; D might be TRBD1 (6 bases). V was pared by 1 base and J by 1 base, with 13 bases between. This CDR3 is built from 16 residues. Germline CDR1 reads PRHDT; CDR2 reads FYEKMQ (reference sequence). The CDR3 sequence: CASSLVRGRRNTEAFF. CDR3 DNA sequence: TGTGCCAGCAGCTTAGTACGGGGGCGTCGGAACACTGAAGCTTTCTTT. Using reference TRBV13 and TRBJ1-1 for the parts outside the CDR3, the full variable domain is AAGVIQSPRHLIKEKRETATLKCYPIPRHDTVYWYQQGPGQDPQFLISFYEKMQSDKGSIPDRFSAQQFSDYHSELNMSSLELGDSALYFCASSLVRGRRNTEAFFGQGTRLTVV.